This TCR beta chain was sequenced in a study of OX40 agonist ivuxolimab in advanced cancers. The wider study: Patients in the trial were receiving intravenous ivuxolimab every 2 weeks, at doses of 0.01 to 10 mg/kg. Hepatocellular carcinoma, melanoma, renal cell or head and neck cancer was diagnosed in the dose-escalation patients. Overall study results and limits: Expanded clones belonging to CD8+ T cells outnumbered, on average, those of CD4+.

Some clones are missing from TCRdb's copy, which holds only in-frame ones; the method was immunoSEQ multiplex PCR. Among tens of thousands of clones, about 87% were seen once, and the ten largest hold 47%. Details on this clone: No antigen is known for it.

Blood sampling was done at baseline, cycle 4 day 1, and cycle 7 day 1. The CDR3 consists of 14 residues. The V end was cut by 1 base, the J end by 3 bases, with 10 bases between. Germline CDR1 reads SGHRS; CDR2 reads YFSETQ. The receptor was derived from an adult with an advanced solid tumor such as melanoma, head and neck, liver or kidney cancer. The material was CD4+ or CD8+ T cells sorted from blood, obtained in a trial of the OX40 agonist ivuxolimab. V is TRBV5-1 and J is TRBJ1-1, with D maybe TRBD1 (6 bases). CDR3 nucleotides: TGCGCCAGCAGCTTGAGGGGGAAGGACACTGAAGCTTTCTTT. Encoded protein: CASSLRGKDTEAFF.